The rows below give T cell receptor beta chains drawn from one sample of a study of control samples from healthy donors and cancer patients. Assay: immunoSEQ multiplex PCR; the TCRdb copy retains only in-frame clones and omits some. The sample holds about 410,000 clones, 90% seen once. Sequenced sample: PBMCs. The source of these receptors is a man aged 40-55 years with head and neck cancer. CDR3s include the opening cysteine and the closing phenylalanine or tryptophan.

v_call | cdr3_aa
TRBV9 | CASSFGLADNNEQFF
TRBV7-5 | CARRHTGAEAFF
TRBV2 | CASSTTPLGNSGEQYF
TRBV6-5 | CASALGRGFTDTQYF
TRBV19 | CASSMVLAGAVEQFF
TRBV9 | CASSAALVKEGNYGYTF
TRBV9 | CASRSGEEAGTIYF
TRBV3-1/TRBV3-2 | CASSQAALAAKNSPLHF
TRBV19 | CASSSRYRLGGTGELFF
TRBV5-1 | CASSLRLDSEQYF
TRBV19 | CASSMSGGLEAFF
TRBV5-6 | CASSRGESGNTIYF
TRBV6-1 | CASSEATGRRVLSADTQYF
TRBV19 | CASSIDLEDSAYEQYF
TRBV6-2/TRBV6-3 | CASSYGAGGTDTQYF
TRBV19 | CASSIAGQETQYF
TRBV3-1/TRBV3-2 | CASSLYRGQTNYGYTF
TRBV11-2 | CASSPGTGNYGYTF
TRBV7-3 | CASSLPLDAYNEQFF
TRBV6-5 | CASSYGLLGEKLFF
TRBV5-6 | CASSWGVTNTEAFF
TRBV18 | CASSRSDTYGYTF
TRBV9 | CASSPHRGGTDTQYF
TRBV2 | CASSAETGGDEKLFF
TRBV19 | CASWGTGSEKLFF
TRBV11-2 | CASSLGAVSGNTIYF
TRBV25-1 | CASSDSITARFTDTQYF
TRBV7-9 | CASSPLDGGPNYGYTF
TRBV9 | CASSTGTGADNEQFF
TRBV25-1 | CASSRDYRFSEQYF
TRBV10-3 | CAISGTGYAEAEEAFF
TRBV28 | CASSVAGGGSQETQYF
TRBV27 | CASSHTVVPGSYEQYF
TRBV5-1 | CASSPRTGNTEAFF
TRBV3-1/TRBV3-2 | CASSRGQTGLYEQYF
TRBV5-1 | CASSNGTAGANVLTF
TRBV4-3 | CASSQAGTGGGNTIYF
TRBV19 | CASSKAGQGRITNYGYTF
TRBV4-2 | CASSQETPGVDEQFF
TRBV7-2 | CASSFIRPGASVNGYTF
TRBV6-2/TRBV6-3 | CASSYSAGLYSPLHF
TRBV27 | CASSPFLGPNEQFF
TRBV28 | CASSLGGSSYNEQFF
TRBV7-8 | CASSSRTGKNIQYF
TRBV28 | CASSPSRGQETQYF
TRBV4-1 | CASSQEGEPQHF
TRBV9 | CASSAGPGANTEAFF
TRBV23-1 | CASSQHRQSGANVLTF
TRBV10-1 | CASGGGGQANTGELFF
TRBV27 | CASSSTAPGTQTYEQYF
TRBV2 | CASSAEQAGNQPQHF
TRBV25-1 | CASSTYATNEKLFF
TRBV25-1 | CASSEPGRTDTQYF
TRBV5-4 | CASSTGQFTYEQYF
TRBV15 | CATTLDSSGANVLTF
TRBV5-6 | CASSLGALATNEKLFF
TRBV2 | CASSELQGGETQYF
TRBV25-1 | CASSSSQLAGYGNEQFF
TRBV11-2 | CASSTGGPPYNEQFF
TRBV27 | CASSSGSPDTQYF